The 27 T cell receptor beta chains in this list originate from one sample, sequenced in a study of neoadjuvant anti-PD-1 for oral cavity cancer. Repertoires were generated with immunoSEQ multiplex PCR, while TCRdb's copy carries only in-frame clones and drops some. The sample has 16,000 or so clones, about 68% seen once; the top ten hold around 3%. The sample in question was PBMCs, obtained before nivolumab (anti-PD-1) treatment. The origin of the receptors is a person aged 35-79 years with oral cavity squamous cell carcinoma.

This clone was recorded once. CDR3 sequence (DNA): TGCGCCAGCAGCTTGGAATCGGGAAGAAACACCGGGGAGCTGTTTTTT. Translating gives CASSLESGRNTGELFF. The chain combines TRBV5-1 with TRBJ2-2; D may be TRBD2 (5 bases). The CDR3 sequence is 16 residues long. Between the trimmed V and J ends, which lost 0 bases and 2 bases, there was a span of 11 bases. In germline, CDR1 is SGHRS, CDR2 YFSETQ.

V gene TRBV5-3 combines with J gene TRBJ1-1; D call uncertain. TRBV5-3 is given ORF status, its function remaining uncertain. V was pared by 2 bases and J by 1 base, with 21 bases between. The CDR3 consists of 18 residues. CDR3 in DNA: TGTGCCAGAAGCTTAGGACCCCCTATGAGGGTACGGAACACTGAAGCTTTCTTT. As protein: CARSLGPPMRVRNTEAFF.

The rearrangement links TRBV2 to TRBJ2-5; D possibly corresponds to TRBD2 (6 bases). The V gene's germline CDR1 is SNHLY and CDR2 FYNNEI. The CDR3 covers 15 residues. V was trimmed by 7 bases and J by 4 bases, leaving 19 bases between them. The CDR3 region has the DNA TGTGCCAGCACCTCCTGGTCGGGGGTATCAGAGACCCAGTACTTC. This translates into CASTSWSGVSETQYF. Complete variable domain (other parts from reference TRBV2 and TRBJ2-5): EPEVTQTPSHQVTQMGQEVILRCVPISNHLYFYWYRQILGQKVEFLVSFYNNEISEKSEIFDDQFSVERPDGSNFTLKIRSTKLEDSAMYFCASTSWSGVSETQYFGPGTRLLVL.

The chain joins TRBV28 to TRBJ1-5; D not certain. Trimming removed 8 bases at V and 7 bases at J, with 21 bases between. The CDR3 loop spans 15 amino acids. Germline CDR1 reads MDHEN; CDR2 reads SYDVKM. This chain's CDR3 is CASSRSRQFEQPQHF. In nucleotides, the CDR3 is TGTGCCAGCTCCCGTAGTCGGCAGTTCGAGCAGCCCCAGCATTTT.

This clone showed up just a few times. The chain has TRBV10-2 and TRBJ1-2; 7 bases are shared with TRBD1. V trimming: 2 bases; J trimming: 8 bases; junction bases outside the gene matches: 5. CDR1 is WSHSY and CDR2 is SAAADI in the germline V gene. The CDR3 consists of 13 residues. The CDR3 loop reads CASSETGAGGYTF. The CDR3 nucleotides are TGCGCCAGCAGTGAGACAGGGGCAGGCGGCTACACCTTC.

The chain joins TRBV28 to TRBJ2-5; D unresolved. V lost 6 bases, J lost 1 base, and 9 bases lay in between. Germline V gives CDR1 MDHEN, CDR2 SYDVKM. This CDR3 comprises 13 residues. Here the CDR3 reads CASSPTSQETQYF. The CDR3 bases are TGTGCCAGCAGCCCCACAAGCCAAGAGACCCAGTACTTC.

The chain has TRBV5-5 and TRBJ2-7; 7 bases align to TRBD2. Germline V gives CDR1 SGHKS, CDR2 YYEKEE (reference sequence). The CDR3 is made up of 15 amino acids. The ends lost 3 bases at V and 2 bases at J; junction bases unmatched: 8. CDR3: CASSSGTILAYEQYF. CDR3 DNA sequence: TGTGCCAGCAGCTCCGGGACTATCTTAGCCTACGAGCAGTACTTC.

This clone was seen a few times. V is TRBV27 and J is TRBJ2-3; TRBD2 matches 9 bases. The CDR3 contains 17 residues. Germline CDR1 and CDR2: MNHEY and SMNVEV (reference sequence). The V and J ends lost 5 bases and 4 bases, in that order; junction bases with no gene match: 13. CDR3: CASSALRAGGVPDTQYF. The DNA for the CDR3 is TGTGCCAGCAGTGCCCTGCGGGCGGGAGGGGTTCCAGATACGCAGTATTTT.

J is TRBJ2-7 and V is TRBV19; D is perhaps TRBD1 (5 bases). CDR1 is LNHDA, CDR2 SQIVND, per germline (reference sequence). The CDR3 extends over 14 amino acids. V was trimmed by 3 bases and J by 2 bases, leaving 11 bases between them. CDR3 nucleotides: TGTGCCAGTAGTATGCAGGGCCTTGCCTACGAGCAGTACTTC. Translated: CASSMQGLAYEQYF.

In DNA form, the CDR3 reads TGTGCCAGCAGCTTAACCGCCCATACGCAGTATTTT. This sequence encodes CASSLTAHTQYF. The chain carries TRBV7-6 and TRBJ2-3, with D uncertain. V was pared by 2 bases and J by 7 bases, with 7 bases between. CDR3 length equals 12 residues. Looked up from germline, CDR1 is SGHVS and CDR2 is FNYEAQ.

This clone has more than one count but fewer than ten. V usage is TRBV18 and J usage is TRBJ1-1; no reliable D call. Germline CDR1 KGHSH, CDR2 LQKENI. CDR3 length: 13 residues. Trimming took 5 bases from V and 0 from J, leaving 7 bases between them. CDR3 nucleotides: TGTGCCAGCTCAGGACCCTTGAACACTGAAGCTTTCTTT. Protein sequence: CASSGPLNTEAFF.

The chain is built from TRBV14 and TRBJ2-7; D is perhaps TRBD2 (6 bases). V lost 2 bases and J 0 bases, leaving 11 bases between the germline ends. CDR3 length: 15 amino acids. Per the germline V gene, CDR1 is SGHDN and CDR2 is FVKESK. DNA of the CDR3: TGTGCCAGCAGCCAAATTGGGACTGCCTCCTACGAGCAGTACTTC. Translated: CASSQIGTASYEQYF.

This clone showed up just once. J is TRBJ2-2 and V is TRBV11-2, with D hard to call. V lost 0 bases and J lost 3, with 2 bases in between. CDR1 SGHAT and CDR2 FQNNGV come from the germline V gene. The CDR3 is made up of 13 amino acids. The CDR3 DNA is TGTGCCAGCAGCTTAGATGACACCGGGGAGCTGTTTTTT. It is translated as CASSLDDTGELFF.

The chain joins TRBV15 to TRBJ2-7; D may match TRBD1 or TRBD2 (5 bases each). This CDR3 contains 14 residues. Looked up from germline, CDR1 is LNHNV and CDR2 is YYDKDF (reference sequence). Trimming cost V 4 bases and J 4 bases, with 14 bases left between them. This CDR3 is CATSNDYQGYEQYF. The CDR3 DNA follows: TGTGCCACCAGCAACGACTATCAGGGTTACGAGCAGTACTTC.

The chain couples TRBV7-2 to TRBJ2-5; perhaps TRBD1 as D (5 bases). The V and J ends lost 2 bases and 6 bases respectively, with 16 bases between them. This CDR3 contains 15 residues. Germline V gene data show CDR1 as SGHTA and CDR2 as FQGNSA. CDR3 region: CASSLQGAVVQTQYF. DNA for the CDR3: TGTGCCAGCAGCTTACAGGGCGCAGTCGTCCAGACCCAGTACTTC.

This clone was observed once. The chain has TRBV5-1 and TRBJ1-2; 8 bases align to TRBD1. Per the germline V gene, CDR1 is SGHRS and CDR2 is YFSETQ. V gave up 1 base and J gave up 5 bases; unmatched junction bases: 7. The CDR3 extends over 15 amino acids. The CDR3 nucleotides are TGCGCCAGCAGCTTGACCTCTACAGGGGGATATGGCTACACCTTC. Residues: CASSLTSTGGYGYTF.

The chain is built from TRBV30 and TRBJ1-1; unclear D gene. CDR1 GTSNPN and CDR2 SVGIG come from the germline V gene (reference sequence). This CDR3 has 11 residues. V lost 0 bases, J lost 6 bases, and 5 bases lay in between. CDR3 DNA sequence: TGTGCCTGGAGTGTTCAAGCTGAAGCTTTCTTT. Translated: CAWSVQAEAFF.

This rearrangement joins TRBV6-5 to TRBJ1-1, with D possibly matching TRBD1 (5 bases). V lost 8 bases and J lost 6, with 19 bases in between. This CDR3 has 14 residues. CDR1 and CDR2 (germline): MNHEY, SVGAGI. DNA for the CDR3: TGTGCCAGCGGCCCGTTGGGGGGTCACGCTGAAGCTTTCTTT. This gives the protein CASGPLGGHAEAFF.

The chain combines TRBV6-4 with TRBJ2-3; D is unclear. V gave up 2 bases and J gave up 6 bases, with 9 bases separating them. The CDR3 length is 13 residues. The germline V gene encodes CDR1 MRHNA and CDR2 SNTAGT. The CDR3 sequence: CASSDRWMDTQYF. The CDR3 DNA follows: TGTGCCAGCAGTGACAGGTGGATGGATACGCAGTATTTT.

This clone was seen only a few times. The V gene is TRBV2, the J gene TRBJ1-5, with D possibly TRBD1 on 5 matching bases. Trimming took 3 bases from V and 4 from J, leaving 7 bases between them. The germline V gene has CDR1 SNHLY and CDR2 FYNNEI. The CDR3 spans 13 residues. The CDR3 DNA reads as TGTGCCAGCAGTGAGGGGGGTAATCAGCCCCAGCATTTT. Translated: CASSEGGNQPQHF.

This chain connects TRBV2 to TRBJ2-1; 8 nucleotides line up with TRBD2. V lost 6 bases, J lost 8 bases, and 9 bases stayed unmatched. The CDR3 consists of 14 residues. CDR1 is SNHLY and CDR2 is FYNNEI in the germline V gene. CDR3 DNA sequence: TGTGCCAGCAGGCGGGCGGGAGGCCGTGATGAGCAGTTCTTC. Translation: CASRRAGGRDEQFF. Together with reference TRBV2 and TRBJ2-1, the CDR3 gives the full variable domain: EPEVTQTPSHQVTQMGQEVILRCVPISNHLYFYWYRQILGQKVEFLVSFYNNEISEKSEIFDDQFSVERPDGSNFTLKIRSTKLEDSAMYFCASRRAGGRDEQFFGPGTRLTVL.

This sequence joins TRBV6-5 and TRBJ1-5, with D unresolved. Between the trimmed V and J ends, which lost 0 bases and 7 bases, there was a span of 10 bases. CDR3 length: 14 residues. Germline loops: CDR1 MNHEY, CDR2 SVGAGI. The CDR3, as DNA: TGTGCCAGCAGTTACTCGACTGGAGCCCAGCCCCAGCATTTT. This codes for CASSYSTGAQPQHF.

The chain recombines TRBV10-2 with TRBJ2-2, with TRBD2 identical over 7 bases. Trimming at V came to 8 bases and at J to 0 bases, leaving 6 bases not matched to a gene. Per the germline V gene, CDR1 is WSHSY and CDR2 is SAAADI. The CDR3 length is 15 residues. The CDR3 DNA reads TGCGCCAGCCAAACGGGGGGAGCGAACACCGGGGAGCTGTTTTTT. Translated: CASQTGGANTGELFF.

The count of this clone is one. The chain couples TRBV5-1 to TRBJ1-1; 8 bases align to TRBD1. Per germline, CDR1 SGHRS and CDR2 YFSETQ. This CDR3 has 15 amino acids. V lost 0 bases to trimming and J lost 5 bases; unmatched junction nucleotides: 6. The DNA for the CDR3 is TGCGCCAGCAGCTTGGCCGCAGGGGGCTTTACTGAAGCTTTCTTT. This gives the protein CASSLAAGGFTEAFF.

J is TRBJ1-1 and V is TRBV10-3; D is unresolved. Germline loops: CDR1 ENHRY, CDR2 SYGVKD. V shed 6 bases and J shed 2 bases, with 10 bases lying between them. The CDR3 is made up of 13 amino acids. The CDR3 sequence is CAIRRVGNTEAFF. The CDR3 DNA sequence: TGTGCCATCAGACGAGTAGGAAACACTGAAGCTTTCTTT.

There are a few counts of this clone. The chain has TRBV14 and TRBJ2-2; D is possibly TRBD1 (5 bases). The V and J ends lost 2 bases and 1 base respectively, with 5 bases between them. Germline values: CDR1 SGHDN, CDR2 FVKESK. CDR3 length: 14 amino acids. CDR3 region: CASSQTGNTGELFF. The CDR3 nucleotides are TGTGCCAGCAGCCAAACAGGGAACACCGGGGAGCTGTTTTTT.

V is TRBV2 and J is TRBJ2-3; weak D call: TRBD2 (6 bases). V was trimmed by 6 bases and J by 5 bases, leaving 12 bases between them. Germline V lookup: CDR1 SNHLY, CDR2 FYNNEI. This CDR3 is 13 amino acids long. Here the CDR3 reads CASRDDSGDTQYF. DNA for the CDR3: TGTGCCAGCAGAGACGATAGCGGAGATACGCAGTATTTT.